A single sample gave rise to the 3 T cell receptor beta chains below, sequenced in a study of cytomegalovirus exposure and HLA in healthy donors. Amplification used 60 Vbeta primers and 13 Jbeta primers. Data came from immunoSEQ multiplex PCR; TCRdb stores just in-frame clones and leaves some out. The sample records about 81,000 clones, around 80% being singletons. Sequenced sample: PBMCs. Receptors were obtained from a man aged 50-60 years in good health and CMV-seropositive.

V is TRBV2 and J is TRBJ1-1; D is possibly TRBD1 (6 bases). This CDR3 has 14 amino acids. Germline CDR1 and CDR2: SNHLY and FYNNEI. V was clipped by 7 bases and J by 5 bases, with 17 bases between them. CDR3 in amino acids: CASNLQGGGTEAFF. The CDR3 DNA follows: TGTGCCAGCAACTTACAGGGCGGCGGTACTGAAGCTTTCTTT.

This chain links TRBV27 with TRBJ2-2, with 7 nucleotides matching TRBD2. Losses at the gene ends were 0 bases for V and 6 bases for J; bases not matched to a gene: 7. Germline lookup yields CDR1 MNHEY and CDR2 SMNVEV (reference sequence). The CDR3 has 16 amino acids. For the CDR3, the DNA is TGTGCCAGCAGTTTATCGTCTCGCGGGAGCCCCGGGGAGCTGTTTTTT. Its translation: CASSLSSRGSPGELFF.

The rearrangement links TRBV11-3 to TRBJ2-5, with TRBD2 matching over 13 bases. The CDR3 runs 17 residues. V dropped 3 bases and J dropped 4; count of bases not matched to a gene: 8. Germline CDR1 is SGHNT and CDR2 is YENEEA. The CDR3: CASSFPRTSGRSETQYF. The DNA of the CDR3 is TGTGCCAGCAGCTTCCCTCGGACTAGCGGGAGATCAGAGACCCAGTACTTC.